These 15 T cell receptor beta chains originate from one sample sequenced in a study of control samples from healthy donors and cancer patients. Sequencing was performed with immunoSEQ multiplex PCR; in TCRdb, only in-frame clones are kept and a portion is missing. The sample yields several thousand clones, 91% seen once. The sequenced sample consisted of PBMCs. These receptors were collected from a man aged 55 to 70 with colorectal cancer.

This chain connects TRBV5-8 to TRBJ1-2; a weak D match, TRBD1 (5 bases). Germline V gene sequence: CDR1 SGHTS, CDR2 YDEGEE. The V and J ends lost 4 bases and 7 bases respectively, with 20 bases between them. This CDR3 region has 15 residues. The CDR3 sequence is CASSQLLAGGSGYTF. DNA of the CDR3: TGTGCCAGCAGCCAGCTACTCGCGGGGGGGAGTGGCTACACCTTC.

The chain joins TRBV7-8 to TRBJ2-3; 12 bases align to TRBD2. The CDR3 sequence is 17 residues long. Germline-derived CDR1 and CDR2 are SGHVS and FQNEAQ. Trimming at V came to 0 bases and at J to 6 bases, leaving 7 bases not matched to a gene. The CDR3 DNA sequence: TGTGCCAGCAGCTTAGCCCTAGCGGGGGGGCCTTCTGATACGCAGTATTTT. It is translated as CASSLALAGGPSDTQYF.

CDR3 sequence reads: CASSFVFGQGIGGYTF. In DNA form, the CDR3 reads TGTGCCAGCAGTTTCGTATTCGGACAGGGAATTGGCGGCTACACCTTC. The chain uses TRBV27 and TRBJ1-2; 8 nucleotides match TRBD1. Germline loops: CDR1 MNHEY, CDR2 SMNVEV (reference sequence). Trimming took 3 bases from V and 8 from J; bases not matched to a gene: 14. CDR3 size: 16 residues.

The gene calls are TRBV21-1 and TRBJ1-5; the D call in the table, TRBD1, was not verified against the DNA. TRBV21-1 is described as a pseudogene. The length of the CDR3 is 22 residues. CDR3 nucleotide sequence: TGTGCCAGCAGCAACGAGCCGGGACAGGGGATGGTTCATGGGTATAGCAATCAGCCCCAGCATTTT. Amino acids: CASSNEPGQGMVHGYSNQPQHF.

The genes are TRBV4-3 and TRBJ2-1; 11 bases agree with TRBD1. With V trimmed by 0 bases and J by 7 bases, 5 bases remained unmatched. The CDR3 sequence is 16 residues long. From germline, CDR1 is LGHNA and CDR2 YSLEER. CDR3 protein: CASSQEGQGAWNEQFF. CDR3 nucleotide sequence: TGCGCCAGCAGCCAAGAAGGACAGGGGGCGTGGAATGAGCAGTTCTTC.

The chain is built from TRBV7-2 and TRBJ1-1, with D uncertain. The V gene lost 1 base and the J gene lost 4 bases, with 13 bases spanning the gap. Looked up from germline, CDR1 is SGHTA and CDR2 is FQGNSA. The CDR3 extends over 15 amino acids. DNA for the CDR3: TGTGCCAGCAGCTTAGGGGGAGGAGGGAGCACTGAAGCTTTCTTT. Residues: CASSLGGGGSTEAFF.

The V call is TRBV30, the J call TRBJ2-2, with 12 positions matching TRBD2. Germline CDR1 is GTSNPN and CDR2 is SVGIG (reference sequence). Germline trimming cut 4 bases from V and 4 bases from J; bases unmatched to any gene: 10. The CDR3 consists of 17 residues. The CDR3: CAWTSGGAFRFTGELFF. DNA for the CDR3: TGTGCCTGGACTAGCGGGGGGGCCTTTAGGTTCACCGGGGAGCTGTTTTTT. The whole variable domain, filled in from reference TRBV30 and TRBJ2-2, reads SQTIHQWPATLVQPVGSPLSLECTVEGTSNPNLYWYRQAAGRGLQLLFYSVGIGQISSEVPQNLSASRPQDRQFILSSKKLLLSDSGFYLCAWTSGGAFRFTGELFFGEGSRLTVL.

The chain combines TRBV5-1 with TRBJ1-1; 11 nucleotides align to TRBD1. Germline loops: CDR1 SGHRS, CDR2 YFSETQ. This CDR3 spans 15 amino acids. With 4 bases clipped from V and 5 bases from J, the junction kept 7 bases outside the gene matches. CDR3 residues: CASSGPGQGGTEAFF. The CDR3 DNA reads as TGCGCCAGCAGCGGACCGGGACAGGGGGGAACTGAAGCTTTCTTT.

The CDR3 bases are TGTGCCATCAGTGAGTCGGCTAGCGGGGGGGCGAAAGAGACCCAGTACTTC. Its protein product is CAISESASGGAKETQYF. This chain uses TRBV10-3 with TRBJ2-5, with 12 positions matching TRBD2. The CDR3 is made up of 17 amino acids. J lost 3 bases, V lost 0 bases, and 5 bases had no gene match. Germline values: CDR1 ENHRY, CDR2 SYGVKD.

The chain employs TRBV5-5 and TRBJ2-7; D gene ambiguous. Germline CDR1 SGHKS, CDR2 YYEKEE (reference sequence). V lost 0 bases and J 5 bases, leaving 6 bases between the germline ends. CDR3 length: 12 residues. Here the CDR3 DNA reads TGTGCCAGCAGCTTGGTTATTCACGAGCAGTACTTC. Translation: CASSLVIHEQYF.

The V gene is TRBV28, the J gene TRBJ1-5; possible D gene TRBD1, 5 bases. The CDR3 consists of 13 residues. CDR1 and CDR2 (germline): MDHEN, SYDVKM. Trimming removed 2 bases from V and 9 bases from J, with 11 bases in between. DNA of the CDR3: TGTGCCAGCAGTTTAGGTGAGGGGTGGCCCCAGCATTTT. It translates to CASSLGEGWPQHF.

The V call is TRBV5-1, the J call TRBJ1-5; D unresolved. This CDR3 comprises 13 residues. V gave up 4 bases and J gave up 1 base, with 6 bases separating them. Per germline, CDR1 SGHRS and CDR2 YFSETQ. The CDR3 nucleotides read TGCGCCAGCAGCCTGGACAGCAATCAGCCCCAGCATTTT. Translated, it gives CASSLDSNQPQHF.

J is TRBJ1-5 and V is TRBV10-3; no reliable D call. The length of the CDR3 is 12 residues. Trimming pared 3 bases from V and 4 bases from J, leaving 4 bases between. Germline values: CDR1 ENHRY, CDR2 SYGVKD. The DNA of the CDR3 is TGTGCCATCAGTGACAGGAATCAGCCCCAGCATTTT. It specifies CAISDRNQPQHF.

This clone has only one observation. The genes are TRBV6-5 and TRBJ2-3, with 8 bases aligning to TRBD1. The germline gives CDR1 MNHEY, CDR2 SVGAGI. J lost 2 bases, V lost 8 bases, and 6 bases had no gene match. The CDR3 spans 14 residues. The DNA for the CDR3 is TGTGCCAGCGTAGAGGACAGGGTCACAGATACGCAGTATTTT. Translation gives CASVEDRVTDTQYF.

This CDR3 is CASSMLQSNPDTQYF. The CDR3 DNA is TGTGCCAGCAGTATGCTGCAAAGCAACCCAGATACGCAGTATTTT. The chain uses TRBV2 and TRBJ2-3; no firm D call. The CDR3 is 15 amino acids. Germline V CDR1 and CDR2: SNHLY, FYNNEI. With 5 bases removed from V and 4 bases from J, the gap between germline ends came to 16 bases.